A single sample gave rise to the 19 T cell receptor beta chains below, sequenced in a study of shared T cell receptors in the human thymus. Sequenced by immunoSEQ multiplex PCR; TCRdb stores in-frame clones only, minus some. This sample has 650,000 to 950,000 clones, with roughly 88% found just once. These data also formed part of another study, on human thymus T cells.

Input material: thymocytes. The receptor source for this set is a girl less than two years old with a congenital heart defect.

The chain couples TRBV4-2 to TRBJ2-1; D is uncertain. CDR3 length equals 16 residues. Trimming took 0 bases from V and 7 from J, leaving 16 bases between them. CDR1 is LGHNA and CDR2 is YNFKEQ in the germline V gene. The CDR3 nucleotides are TGTGCCAGCAGCCAAGATAAGGAGATTCAACGAAATGAGCAGTTCTTC. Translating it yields CASSQDKEIQRNEQFF.

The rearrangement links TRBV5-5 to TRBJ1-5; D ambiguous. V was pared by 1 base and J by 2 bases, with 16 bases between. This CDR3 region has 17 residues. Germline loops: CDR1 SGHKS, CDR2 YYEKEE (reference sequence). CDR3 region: CASSLCPGKRCNQPQHF. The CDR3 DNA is TGTGCCAGCAGCTTGTGTCCGGGTAAAAGGTGCAATCAGCCCCAGCATTTT.

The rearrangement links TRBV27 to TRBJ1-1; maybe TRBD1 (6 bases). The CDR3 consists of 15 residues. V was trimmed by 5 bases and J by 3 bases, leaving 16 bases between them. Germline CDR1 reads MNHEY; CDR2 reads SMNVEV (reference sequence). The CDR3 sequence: CASSPMGGPHTEAFF. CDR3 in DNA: TGTGCCAGCAGTCCTATGGGGGGGCCACACACTGAAGCTTTCTTT.

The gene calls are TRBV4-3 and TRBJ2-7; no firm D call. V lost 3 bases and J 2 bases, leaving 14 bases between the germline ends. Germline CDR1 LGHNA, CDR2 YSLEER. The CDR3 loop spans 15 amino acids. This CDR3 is CASSQHREPTYEQYF. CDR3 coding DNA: TGCGCCAGCAGCCAGCACAGAGAGCCGACCTACGAGCAGTACTTC.

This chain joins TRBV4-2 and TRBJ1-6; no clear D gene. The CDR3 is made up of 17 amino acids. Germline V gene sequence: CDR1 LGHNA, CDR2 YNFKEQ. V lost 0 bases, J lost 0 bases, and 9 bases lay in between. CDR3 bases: TGTGCCAGCAGCCAAGAACCCCCGAGCTCCTATAATTCACCCCTCCACTTT. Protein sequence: CASSQEPPSSYNSPLHF.

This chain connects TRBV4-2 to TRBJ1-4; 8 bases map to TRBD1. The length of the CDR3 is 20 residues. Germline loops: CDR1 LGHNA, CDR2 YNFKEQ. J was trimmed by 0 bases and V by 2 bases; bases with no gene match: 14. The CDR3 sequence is CASSQHRDRPTRSTNEKLFF. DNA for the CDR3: TGTGCCAGCAGCCAACACAGGGACAGGCCAACCAGGTCAACTAATGAAAAACTGTTTTTT.

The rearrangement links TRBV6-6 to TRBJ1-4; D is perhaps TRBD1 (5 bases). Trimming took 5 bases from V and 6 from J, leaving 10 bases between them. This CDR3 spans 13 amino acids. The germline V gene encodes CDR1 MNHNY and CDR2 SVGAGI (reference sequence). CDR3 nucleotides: TGTGCCAGCAGTGACAGAAGGGATGAAAAACTGTTTTTT. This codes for CASSDRRDEKLFF.

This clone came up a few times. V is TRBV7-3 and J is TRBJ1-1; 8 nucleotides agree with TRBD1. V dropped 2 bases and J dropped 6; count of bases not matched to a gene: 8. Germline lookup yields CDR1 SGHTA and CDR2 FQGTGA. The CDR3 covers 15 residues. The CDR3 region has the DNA TGTGCCAGCAGCTTATGGGGACAGGTGAGCGCTGAAGCTTTCTTT. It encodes CASSLWGQVSAEAFF. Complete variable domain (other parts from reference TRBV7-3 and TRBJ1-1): GAGVSQTPSNKVTEKGKYVELRCDPISGHTALYWYRQSLGQGPEFLIYFQGTGAADDSGLPNDRFFAVRPEGSVSTLKIQRTERGDSAVYLCASSLWGQVSAEAFFGQGTRLTVV.

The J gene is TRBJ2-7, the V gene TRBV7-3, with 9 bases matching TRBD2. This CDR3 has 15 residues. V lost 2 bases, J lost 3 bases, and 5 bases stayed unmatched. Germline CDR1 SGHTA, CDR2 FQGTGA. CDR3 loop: CASSLGGAGGYEQYF. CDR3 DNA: TGTGCCAGCAGCTTAGGTGGAGCGGGGGGCTACGAGCAGTACTTC.

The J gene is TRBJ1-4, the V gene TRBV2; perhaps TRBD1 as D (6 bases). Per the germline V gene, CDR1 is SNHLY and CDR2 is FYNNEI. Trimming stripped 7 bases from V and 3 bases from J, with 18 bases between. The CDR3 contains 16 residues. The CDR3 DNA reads TGTGCCAGCAACCCCGGGGGGCGCTGGGCTAATGAAAAACTGTTTTTT. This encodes CASNPGGRWANEKLFF.

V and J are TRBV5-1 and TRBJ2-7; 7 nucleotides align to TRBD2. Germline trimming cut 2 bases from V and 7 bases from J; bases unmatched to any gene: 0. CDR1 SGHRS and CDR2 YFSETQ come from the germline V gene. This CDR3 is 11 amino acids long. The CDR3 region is CASSLAGEQYF. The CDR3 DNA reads TGCGCCAGCAGCTTAGCGGGAGAGCAGTACTTC. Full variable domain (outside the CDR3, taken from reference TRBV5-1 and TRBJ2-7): KAGVTQTPRYLIKTRGQQVTLSCSPISGHRSVSWYQQTPGQGLQFLFEYFSETQRNKGNFPGRFSGRQFSNSRSEMNVSTLELGDSALYLCASSLAGEQYFGPGTRLTVT.

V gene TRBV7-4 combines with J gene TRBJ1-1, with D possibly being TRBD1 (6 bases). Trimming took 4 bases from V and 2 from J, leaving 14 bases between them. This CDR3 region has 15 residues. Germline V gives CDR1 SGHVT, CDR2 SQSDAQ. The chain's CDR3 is CASSWNVGGNTEAFF. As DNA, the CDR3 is TGTGCCAGCAGCTGGAACGTAGGGGGAAACACTGAAGCTTTCTTT.

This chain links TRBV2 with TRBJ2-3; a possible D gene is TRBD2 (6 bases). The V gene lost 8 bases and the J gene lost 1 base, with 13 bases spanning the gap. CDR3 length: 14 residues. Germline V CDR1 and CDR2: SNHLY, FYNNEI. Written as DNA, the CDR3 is TGTGCCAGCGGAGGGTACGGGGGCACAGATACGCAGTATTTT. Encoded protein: CASGGYGGTDTQYF.

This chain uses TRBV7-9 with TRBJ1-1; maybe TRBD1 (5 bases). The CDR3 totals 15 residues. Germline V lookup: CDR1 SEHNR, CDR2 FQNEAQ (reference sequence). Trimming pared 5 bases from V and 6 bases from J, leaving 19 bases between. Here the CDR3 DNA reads TGTGCCAGCAGCACCCCAGTGGGGGGAGCTCCTGAAGCTTTCTTT. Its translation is CASSTPVGGAPEAFF.

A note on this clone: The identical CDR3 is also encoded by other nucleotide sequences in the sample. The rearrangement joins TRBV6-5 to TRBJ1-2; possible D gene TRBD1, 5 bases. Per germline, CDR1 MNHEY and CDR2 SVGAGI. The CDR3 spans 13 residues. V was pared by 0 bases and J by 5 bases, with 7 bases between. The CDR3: CASSYSGGYGYTF. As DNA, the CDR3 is TGTGCCAGCAGTTACTCGGGGGGGTATGGCTACACCTTC.

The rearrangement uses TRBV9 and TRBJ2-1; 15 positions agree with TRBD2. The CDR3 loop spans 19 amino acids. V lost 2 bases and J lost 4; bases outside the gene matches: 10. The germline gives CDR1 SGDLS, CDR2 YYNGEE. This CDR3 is CASSVRTSGGAWPYNEQFF. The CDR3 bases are TGTGCCAGCAGCGTGCGGACTAGCGGGGGGGCCTGGCCGTACAATGAGCAGTTCTTC.

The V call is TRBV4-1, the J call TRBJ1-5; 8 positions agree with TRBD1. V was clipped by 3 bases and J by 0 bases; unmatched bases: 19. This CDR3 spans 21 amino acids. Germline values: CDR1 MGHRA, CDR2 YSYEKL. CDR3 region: CASSHPKPGQEPDYSNQPQHF. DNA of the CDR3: TGCGCCAGCAGCCATCCAAAACCGGGACAGGAGCCAGATTATAGCAATCAGCCCCAGCATTTT.

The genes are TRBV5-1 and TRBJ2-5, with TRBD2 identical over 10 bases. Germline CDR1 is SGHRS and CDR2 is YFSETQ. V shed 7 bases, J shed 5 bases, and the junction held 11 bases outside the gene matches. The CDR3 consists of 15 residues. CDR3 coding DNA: TGCGCCAGCCGCTCCGCTAGCGGGGGTAGGGAGACCCAGTACTTC. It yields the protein CASRSASGGRETQYF.

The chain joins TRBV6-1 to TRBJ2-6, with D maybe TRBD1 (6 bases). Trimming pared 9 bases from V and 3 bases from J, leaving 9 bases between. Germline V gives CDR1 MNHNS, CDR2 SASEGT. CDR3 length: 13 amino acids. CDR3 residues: CASDRRGANVLTF. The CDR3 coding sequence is TGTGCCAGTGACAGGCGTGGGGCCAACGTCCTGACTTTC.